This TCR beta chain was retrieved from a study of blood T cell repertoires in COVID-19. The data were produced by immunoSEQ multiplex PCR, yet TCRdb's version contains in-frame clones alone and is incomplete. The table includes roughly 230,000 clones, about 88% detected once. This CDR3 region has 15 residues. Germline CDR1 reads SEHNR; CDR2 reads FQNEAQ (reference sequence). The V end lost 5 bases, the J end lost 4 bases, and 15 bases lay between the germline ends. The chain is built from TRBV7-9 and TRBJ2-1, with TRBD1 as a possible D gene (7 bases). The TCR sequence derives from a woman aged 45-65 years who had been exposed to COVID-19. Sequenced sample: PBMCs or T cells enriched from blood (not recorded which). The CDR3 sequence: CASSRGTEIYNEQFF. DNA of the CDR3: TGTGCCAGCAGCCGGGGGACAGAAATATACAATGAGCAGTTCTTC.